This T cell receptor beta chain derives from a study of a mutant IDH1 vaccine in newly diagnosed glioma. Overall study context: Across weeks 1, 3, 5, 7, 11, 15, 19 and 23, patients received a vaccination each time, eight in all. Patients received vaccination from 4-6 weeks after radiotherapy alone, or with temozolomide cycles. Patients got radiotherapy, temozolomide, or both beforehand, and most got both.

Germline V gene lookup returns CDR1 MNHEY and CDR2 SVGAGI. The CDR3 loop spans 13 amino acids. V was shortened by 6 bases and J by 7 bases, with 16 bases between the two germline ends. Measured with immunoSEQ multiplex PCR; TCRdb has only the in-frame clones, and not every one. The repertoire holds roughly 36,000 clones, with approximately 87% as singletons. This clone was seen once. Its specificity is not known. The time point: week 23, last vaccination. The investigators gave 300 ug of mutant IDH1 20-mer peptide in each vaccine dose, together with topical imiquimod. The chain combines TRBV6-5 with TRBJ2-7, with a weak D call TRBD2 (6 bases). The sequence was collected from a man aged 40-50 years with glioma. Sequencing was performed on PBMCs, taken from a glioma patient whose treatment included an IDH1 peptide vaccine. CDR3 sequence (DNA): TGTGCCAGCAGCCGGAGGGAATGGAGGGAGCAGTACTTC. It codes for CASSRREWREQYF.